One T cell receptor beta chain is described in this entry. Its target is unknown. This entry is derived from a study of shared clonotypes between healthy human individuals. The data were produced by immunoSEQ multiplex PCR, yet TCRdb's version contains in-frame clones alone and is incomplete. This table holds under 1,100,000 clones, around 76% found once. A split of CD4+ cells into CD45RA+ naive and CD45RA-negative memory subsets was performed. The study, taken as a whole, reports: Inspection by rarefaction showed sorted-subset sequencing to be incomplete despite large depth. An anticipated effect of sequencing depth on clonotype sharing among donors was recognized.

Sample: memory CD4+ T cells sorted from blood. Documented subset: CD45RA-negative fraction. The sequence came from a man younger than 30 in good health.

The CDR3 reads CASSLTRNPSTDTQYF. DNA for the CDR3: TGCGCCAGCAGCTTGACTCGGAACCCTAGCACAGATACGCAGTATTTT. The gene calls are TRBV5-1 and TRBJ2-3; D is unresolved. From germline, CDR1 is SGHRS and CDR2 YFSETQ. V shed 1 base and J shed 0 bases, with 12 bases lying between them. The CDR3 is 16 residues long.